One sample yielded the 4 T cell receptor beta chains listed below, sequenced in a study of molecular identifiers for immune sequencing clone quantification. From the PCR reads, TCRdb called clonotypes with MiXCR, one entry per CDR3 protein. The repertoire holds 300,000 to 400,000 distinct CDR3 sequences, 20% to 25% seen once, with about 0.79% in the top ten. Sequencing used naive CD8+ T cells from blood, with Jurkat cell RNA spiked in. The subset denotes: FACS-sorted CD8+CD4-CCR7+CD45RA+ naive T cells. These receptors were collected from a human donor in good health. Some libraries in this study had Jurkat cell RNA spiked in.

The chain's CDR3 is CASSGPSGKAKNIQYF. CDR3 in DNA: TGTGCCAGCAGCGGCCCTTCGGGGAAAGCCAAAAACATTCAGTACTTC. This sequence joins TRBV7-9 and TRBJ2-4; a weak D match, TRBD2 (5 bases). The CDR3 contains 16 residues. CDR1 and CDR2 from the germline V gene are SEHNR and FQNEAQ (reference sequence). V was pared by 5 bases and J by 0 bases, with 14 bases between. Full variable domain (rest looked up from reference TRBV7-9 and TRBJ2-4): DTGVSQNPRHKITKRGQNVTFRCDPISEHNRLYWYRQTLGQGPEFLTYFQNEAQLEKSRLLSDRFSAERPKGSFSTLEIQRTEQGDSAMYLCASSGPSGKAKNIQYFGAGTRLSVL.

This clonotype showed up many times. The chain uses TRBV19 and TRBJ1-5; D unresolved. CDR3 length: 15 residues. With 6 bases removed from V and 0 bases from J, the gap between germline ends came to 12 bases. Germline V CDR1 and CDR2: LNHDA, SQIVND (reference sequence). The CDR3, as DNA: TGTGCCAGTAGGTGGGGATTGGGTAGCAATCAGCCCCAGCATTTT. Residues: CASRWGLGSNQPQHF.

The V call is TRBV9, the J call TRBJ2-7; TRBD2 matches 12 bases. V shed 9 bases, J shed 1 base, and the junction held 8 bases outside the gene matches. Looked up from germline, CDR1 is SGDLS and CDR2 is YYNGEE. This CDR3 spans 15 amino acids. This chain's CDR3 is CANGPGLAGSYEQYF. In DNA, the CDR3 is TGTGCCAACGGCCCGGGACTAGCGGGTTCCTACGAGCAGTACTTC.

Many counts were recorded for this clonotype. The gene calls are TRBV9 and TRBJ2-3; 10 positions match TRBD2. The V gene's germline CDR1 is SGDLS and CDR2 YYNGEE. The junction had 7 bases not matched to a gene; V was cut back by 0 bases and J by 3 bases. There are 17 residues in the CDR3. This CDR3 is CASSVGSGGAITDTQYF. The CDR3 DNA reads as TGTGCCAGCAGCGTAGGAAGCGGGGGGGCGATAACAGATACGCAGTATTTT.